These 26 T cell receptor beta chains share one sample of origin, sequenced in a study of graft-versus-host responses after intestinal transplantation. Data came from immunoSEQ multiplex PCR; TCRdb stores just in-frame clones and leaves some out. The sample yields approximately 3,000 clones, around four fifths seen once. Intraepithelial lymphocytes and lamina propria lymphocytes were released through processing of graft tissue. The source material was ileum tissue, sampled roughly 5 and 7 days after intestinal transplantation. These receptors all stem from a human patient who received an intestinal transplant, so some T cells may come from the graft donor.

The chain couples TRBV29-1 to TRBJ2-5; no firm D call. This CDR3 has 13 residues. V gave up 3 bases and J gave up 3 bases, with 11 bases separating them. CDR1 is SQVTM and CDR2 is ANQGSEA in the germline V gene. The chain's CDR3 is CSVEAVEEETQYF. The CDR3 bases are TGCAGCGTTGAGGCAGTTGAGGAAGAGACCCAGTACTTC.

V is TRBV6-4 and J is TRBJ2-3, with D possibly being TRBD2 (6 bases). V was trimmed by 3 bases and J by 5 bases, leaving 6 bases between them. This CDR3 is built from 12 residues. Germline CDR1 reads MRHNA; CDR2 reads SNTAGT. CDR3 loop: CASSEGLDTQYF. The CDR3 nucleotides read TGTGCCAGCAGTGAGGGACTAGATACGCAGTATTTT.

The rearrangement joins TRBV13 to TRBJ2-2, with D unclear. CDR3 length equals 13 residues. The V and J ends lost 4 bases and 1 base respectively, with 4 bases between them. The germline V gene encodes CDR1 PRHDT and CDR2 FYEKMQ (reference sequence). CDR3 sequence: CASSSLNTGELFF. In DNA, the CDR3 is TGTGCCAGCAGCTCCCTGAACACCGGGGAGCTGTTTTTT.

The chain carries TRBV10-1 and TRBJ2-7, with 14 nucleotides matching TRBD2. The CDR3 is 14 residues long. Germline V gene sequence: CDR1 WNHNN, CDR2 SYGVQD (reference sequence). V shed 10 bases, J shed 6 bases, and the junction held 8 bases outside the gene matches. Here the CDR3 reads CATILTSGRAEQYF. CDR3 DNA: TGCGCCACCATTCTGACTAGCGGGAGGGCCGAGCAGTACTTC.

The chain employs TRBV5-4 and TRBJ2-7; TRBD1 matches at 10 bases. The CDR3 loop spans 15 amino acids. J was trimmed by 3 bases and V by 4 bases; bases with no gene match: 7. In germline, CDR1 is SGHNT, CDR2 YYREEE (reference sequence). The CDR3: CASSMKTGGIYEQYF. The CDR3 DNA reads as TGTGCCAGCAGCATGAAGACAGGGGGCATCTACGAGCAGTACTTC.

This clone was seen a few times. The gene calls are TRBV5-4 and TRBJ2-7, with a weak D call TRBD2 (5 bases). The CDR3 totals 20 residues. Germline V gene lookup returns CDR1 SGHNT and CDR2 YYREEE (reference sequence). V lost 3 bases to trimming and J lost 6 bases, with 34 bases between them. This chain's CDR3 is CASSSTRTPRLRPFRGEQYF. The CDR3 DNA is TGTGCCAGCAGCTCGACCCGGACTCCCCGGCTACGACCCTTTCGCGGCGAGCAGTACTTC.

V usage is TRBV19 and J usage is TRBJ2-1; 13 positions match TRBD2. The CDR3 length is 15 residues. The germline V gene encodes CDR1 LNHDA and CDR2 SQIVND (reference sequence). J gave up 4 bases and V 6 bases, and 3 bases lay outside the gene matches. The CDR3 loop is CASRRTSGGYNEQFF. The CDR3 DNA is TGTGCCAGTAGGCGGACTAGCGGGGGTTACAATGAGCAGTTCTTC.

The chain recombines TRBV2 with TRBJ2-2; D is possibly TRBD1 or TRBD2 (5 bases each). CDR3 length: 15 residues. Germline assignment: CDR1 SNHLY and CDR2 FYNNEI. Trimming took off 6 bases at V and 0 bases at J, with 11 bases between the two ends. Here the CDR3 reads CASRPGTANTGELFF. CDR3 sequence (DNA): TGTGCCAGCAGGCCCGGGACGGCGAACACCGGGGAGCTGTTTTTT.

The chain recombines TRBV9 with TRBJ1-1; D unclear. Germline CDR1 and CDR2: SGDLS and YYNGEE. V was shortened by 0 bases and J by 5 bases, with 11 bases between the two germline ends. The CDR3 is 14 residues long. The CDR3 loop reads CASSVVRVGTEAFF. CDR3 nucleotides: TGTGCCAGCAGCGTAGTGAGGGTGGGAACTGAAGCTTTCTTT.

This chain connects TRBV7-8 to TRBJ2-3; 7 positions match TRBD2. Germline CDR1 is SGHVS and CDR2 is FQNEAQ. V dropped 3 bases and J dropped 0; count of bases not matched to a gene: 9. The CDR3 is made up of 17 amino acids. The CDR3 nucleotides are TGTGCCAGCAGCTTCGATAAAGCGGGACCTAGCACAGATACGCAGTATTTT. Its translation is CASSFDKAGPSTDTQYF.

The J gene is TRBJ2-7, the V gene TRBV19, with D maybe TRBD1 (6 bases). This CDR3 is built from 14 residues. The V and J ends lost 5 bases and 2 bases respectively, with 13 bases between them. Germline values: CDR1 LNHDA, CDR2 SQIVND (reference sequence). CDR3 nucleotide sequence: TGTGCCAGTAGTCCAGGGGAGCGGCCCTACGAGCAGTACTTC. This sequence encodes CASSPGERPYEQYF.

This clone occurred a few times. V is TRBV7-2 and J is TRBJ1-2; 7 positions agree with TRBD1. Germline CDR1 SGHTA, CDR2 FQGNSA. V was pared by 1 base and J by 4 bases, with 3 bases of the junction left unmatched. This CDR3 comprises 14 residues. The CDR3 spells CASSLVTGSYGYTF. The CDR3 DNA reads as TGTGCCAGCAGCTTAGTGACAGGGAGCTATGGCTACACCTTC.

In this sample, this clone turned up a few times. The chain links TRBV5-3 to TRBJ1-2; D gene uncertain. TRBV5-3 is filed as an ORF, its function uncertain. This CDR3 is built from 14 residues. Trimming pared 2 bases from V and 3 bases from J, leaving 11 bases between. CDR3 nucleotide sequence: TGTGCCAGAAGCTTCGGTGGGGTGGACTATGGCTACACCTTC. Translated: CARSFGGVDYGYTF.

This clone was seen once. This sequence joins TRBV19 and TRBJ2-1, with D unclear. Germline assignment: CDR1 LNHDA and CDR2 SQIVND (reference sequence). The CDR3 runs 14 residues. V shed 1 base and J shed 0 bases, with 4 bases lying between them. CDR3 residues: CASSIVSSYNEQFF. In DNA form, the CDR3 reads TGTGCCAGTAGTATAGTCAGCTCCTACAATGAGCAGTTCTTC.

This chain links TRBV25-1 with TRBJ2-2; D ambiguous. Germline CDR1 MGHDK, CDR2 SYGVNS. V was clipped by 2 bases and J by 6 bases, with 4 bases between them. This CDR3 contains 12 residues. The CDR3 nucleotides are TGTGCCAGCAGTGAAGGGGCCGGGGAGCTGTTTTTT. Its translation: CASSEGAGELFF.

The CDR3 nucleotides are TGTGCCAGCAATCGGCGGGAGGGCCTTGACGAGCAGTACTTC. It translates to CASNRREGLDEQYF. V is TRBV6-6 and J is TRBJ2-7, with 9 bases aligning to TRBD2. Germline CDR1 is MNHNY and CDR2 is SVGAGI (reference sequence). The CDR3 contains 14 residues. With V trimmed by 7 bases and J by 5 bases, 9 bases remained unmatched.

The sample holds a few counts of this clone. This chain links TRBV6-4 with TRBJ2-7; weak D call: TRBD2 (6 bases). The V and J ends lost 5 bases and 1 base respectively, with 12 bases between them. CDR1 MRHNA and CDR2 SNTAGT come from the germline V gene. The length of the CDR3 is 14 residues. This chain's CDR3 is CASSRNAGSYEQYF. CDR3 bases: TGTGCCAGCAGTCGAAACGCGGGGTCCTACGAGCAGTACTTC.

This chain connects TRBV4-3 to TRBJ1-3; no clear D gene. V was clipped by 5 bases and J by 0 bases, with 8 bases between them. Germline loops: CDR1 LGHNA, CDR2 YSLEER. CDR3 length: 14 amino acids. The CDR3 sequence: CASSSLLSGNTIYF. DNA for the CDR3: TGCGCCAGCAGCTCCCTTCTCTCTGGAAACACCATATATTTT.

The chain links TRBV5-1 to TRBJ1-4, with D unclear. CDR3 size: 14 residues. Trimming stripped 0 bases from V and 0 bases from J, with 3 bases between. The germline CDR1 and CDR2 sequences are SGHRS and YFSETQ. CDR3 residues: CASSLDTTNEKLFF. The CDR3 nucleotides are TGCGCCAGCAGCTTGGACACAACTAATGAAAAACTGTTTTTT.

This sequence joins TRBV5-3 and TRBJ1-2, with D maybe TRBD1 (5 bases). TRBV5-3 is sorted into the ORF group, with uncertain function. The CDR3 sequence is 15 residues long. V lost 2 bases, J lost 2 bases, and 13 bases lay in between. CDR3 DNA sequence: TGTGCCAGAAGCTTAATAGGGGCGGGAAACTATGGCTACACCTTC. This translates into CARSLIGAGNYGYTF.

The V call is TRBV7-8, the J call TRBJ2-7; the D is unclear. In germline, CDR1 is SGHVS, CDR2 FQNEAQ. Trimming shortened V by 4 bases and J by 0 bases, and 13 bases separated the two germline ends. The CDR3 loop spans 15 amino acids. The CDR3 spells CASSSSGPSSYEQYF. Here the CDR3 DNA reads TGTGCCAGCAGCTCATCCGGGCCCAGCTCCTACGAGCAGTACTTC.

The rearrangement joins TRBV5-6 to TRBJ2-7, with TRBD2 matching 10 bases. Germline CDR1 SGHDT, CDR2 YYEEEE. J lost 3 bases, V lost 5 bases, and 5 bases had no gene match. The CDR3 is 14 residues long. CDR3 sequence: CASSSIAGGYEQYF. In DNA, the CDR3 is TGTGCCAGCAGTTCTATAGCGGGGGGCTACGAGCAGTACTTC.

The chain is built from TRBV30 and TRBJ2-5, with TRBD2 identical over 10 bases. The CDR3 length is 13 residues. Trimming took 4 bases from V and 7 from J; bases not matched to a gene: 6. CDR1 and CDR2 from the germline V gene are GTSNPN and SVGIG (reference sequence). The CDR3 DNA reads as TGTGCCTGGACCGCTAGCGGGAGTGGGACCCAGTACTTC. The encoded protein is CAWTASGSGTQYF. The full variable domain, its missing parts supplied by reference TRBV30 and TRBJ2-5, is SQTIHQWPATLVQPVGSPLSLECTVEGTSNPNLYWYRQAAGRGLQLLFYSVGIGQISSEVPQNLSASRPQDRQFILSSKKLLLSDSGFYLCAWTASGSGTQYFGPGTRLLVL.

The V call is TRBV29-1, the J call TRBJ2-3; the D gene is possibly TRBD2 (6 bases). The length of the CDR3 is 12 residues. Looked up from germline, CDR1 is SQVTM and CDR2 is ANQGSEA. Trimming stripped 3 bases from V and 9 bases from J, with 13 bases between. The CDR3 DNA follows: TGCAGCGTTGAGGGCGTGGCGGGAACGCAGTATTTT. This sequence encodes CSVEGVAGTQYF.

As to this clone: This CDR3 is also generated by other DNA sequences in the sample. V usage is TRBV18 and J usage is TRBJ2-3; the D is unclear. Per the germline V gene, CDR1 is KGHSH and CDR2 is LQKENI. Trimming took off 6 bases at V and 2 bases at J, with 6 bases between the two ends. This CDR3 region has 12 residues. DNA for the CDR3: TGTGCCAGCTCTTCGAACACAGATACGCAGTATTTT. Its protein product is CASSSNTDTQYF.

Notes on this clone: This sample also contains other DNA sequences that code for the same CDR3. The CDR3 spells CASSPPSQETQYF. CDR3 sequence (DNA): TGTGCCAGCTCACCACCTAGTCAAGAGACCCAGTACTTC. The gene calls are TRBV18 and TRBJ2-5; D is undetermined. The germline CDR1 and CDR2 sequences are KGHSH and LQKENI. The CDR3 runs 13 residues. Between the trimmed V and J ends, which lost 0 bases and 2 bases, there was a span of 4 bases.